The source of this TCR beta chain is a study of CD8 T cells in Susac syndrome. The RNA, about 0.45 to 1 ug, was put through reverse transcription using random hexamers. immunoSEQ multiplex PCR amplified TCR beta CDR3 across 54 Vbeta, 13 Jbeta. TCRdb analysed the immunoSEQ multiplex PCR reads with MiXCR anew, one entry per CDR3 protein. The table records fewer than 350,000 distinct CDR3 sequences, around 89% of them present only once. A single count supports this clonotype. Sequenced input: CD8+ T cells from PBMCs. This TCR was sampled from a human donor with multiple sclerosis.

The CDR3 DNA is TGCAGTGCTAGGGTCGACAGGGGGCTCACTGAAGCTTTCTTT. This gives the protein CSARVDRGLTEAFF. V and J are TRBV20-1 and TRBJ1-1, with TRBD1 matching over 10 bases. Germline V gene sequence: CDR1 DFQATT, CDR2 SNEGSKA (reference sequence). The V and J ends lost 3 bases and 4 bases, in that order; junction bases with no gene match: 5. This CDR3 is 14 amino acids long.